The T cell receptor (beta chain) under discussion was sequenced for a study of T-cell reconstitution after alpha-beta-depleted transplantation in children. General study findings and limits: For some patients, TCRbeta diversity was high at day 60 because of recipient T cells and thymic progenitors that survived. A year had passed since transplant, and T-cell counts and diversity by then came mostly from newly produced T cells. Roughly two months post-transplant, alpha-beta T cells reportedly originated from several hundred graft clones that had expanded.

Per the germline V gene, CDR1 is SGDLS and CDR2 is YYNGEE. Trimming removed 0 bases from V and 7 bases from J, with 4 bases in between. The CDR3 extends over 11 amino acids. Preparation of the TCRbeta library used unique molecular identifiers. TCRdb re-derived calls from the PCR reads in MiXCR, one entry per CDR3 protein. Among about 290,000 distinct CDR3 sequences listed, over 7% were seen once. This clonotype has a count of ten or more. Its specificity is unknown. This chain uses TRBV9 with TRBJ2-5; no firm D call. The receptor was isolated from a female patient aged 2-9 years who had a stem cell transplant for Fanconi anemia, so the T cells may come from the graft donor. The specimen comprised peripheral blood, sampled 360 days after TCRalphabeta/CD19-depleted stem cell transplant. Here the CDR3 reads CASSVGGTQYF. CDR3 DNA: TGTGCCAGCAGCGTAGGTGGGACCCAGTACTTC.